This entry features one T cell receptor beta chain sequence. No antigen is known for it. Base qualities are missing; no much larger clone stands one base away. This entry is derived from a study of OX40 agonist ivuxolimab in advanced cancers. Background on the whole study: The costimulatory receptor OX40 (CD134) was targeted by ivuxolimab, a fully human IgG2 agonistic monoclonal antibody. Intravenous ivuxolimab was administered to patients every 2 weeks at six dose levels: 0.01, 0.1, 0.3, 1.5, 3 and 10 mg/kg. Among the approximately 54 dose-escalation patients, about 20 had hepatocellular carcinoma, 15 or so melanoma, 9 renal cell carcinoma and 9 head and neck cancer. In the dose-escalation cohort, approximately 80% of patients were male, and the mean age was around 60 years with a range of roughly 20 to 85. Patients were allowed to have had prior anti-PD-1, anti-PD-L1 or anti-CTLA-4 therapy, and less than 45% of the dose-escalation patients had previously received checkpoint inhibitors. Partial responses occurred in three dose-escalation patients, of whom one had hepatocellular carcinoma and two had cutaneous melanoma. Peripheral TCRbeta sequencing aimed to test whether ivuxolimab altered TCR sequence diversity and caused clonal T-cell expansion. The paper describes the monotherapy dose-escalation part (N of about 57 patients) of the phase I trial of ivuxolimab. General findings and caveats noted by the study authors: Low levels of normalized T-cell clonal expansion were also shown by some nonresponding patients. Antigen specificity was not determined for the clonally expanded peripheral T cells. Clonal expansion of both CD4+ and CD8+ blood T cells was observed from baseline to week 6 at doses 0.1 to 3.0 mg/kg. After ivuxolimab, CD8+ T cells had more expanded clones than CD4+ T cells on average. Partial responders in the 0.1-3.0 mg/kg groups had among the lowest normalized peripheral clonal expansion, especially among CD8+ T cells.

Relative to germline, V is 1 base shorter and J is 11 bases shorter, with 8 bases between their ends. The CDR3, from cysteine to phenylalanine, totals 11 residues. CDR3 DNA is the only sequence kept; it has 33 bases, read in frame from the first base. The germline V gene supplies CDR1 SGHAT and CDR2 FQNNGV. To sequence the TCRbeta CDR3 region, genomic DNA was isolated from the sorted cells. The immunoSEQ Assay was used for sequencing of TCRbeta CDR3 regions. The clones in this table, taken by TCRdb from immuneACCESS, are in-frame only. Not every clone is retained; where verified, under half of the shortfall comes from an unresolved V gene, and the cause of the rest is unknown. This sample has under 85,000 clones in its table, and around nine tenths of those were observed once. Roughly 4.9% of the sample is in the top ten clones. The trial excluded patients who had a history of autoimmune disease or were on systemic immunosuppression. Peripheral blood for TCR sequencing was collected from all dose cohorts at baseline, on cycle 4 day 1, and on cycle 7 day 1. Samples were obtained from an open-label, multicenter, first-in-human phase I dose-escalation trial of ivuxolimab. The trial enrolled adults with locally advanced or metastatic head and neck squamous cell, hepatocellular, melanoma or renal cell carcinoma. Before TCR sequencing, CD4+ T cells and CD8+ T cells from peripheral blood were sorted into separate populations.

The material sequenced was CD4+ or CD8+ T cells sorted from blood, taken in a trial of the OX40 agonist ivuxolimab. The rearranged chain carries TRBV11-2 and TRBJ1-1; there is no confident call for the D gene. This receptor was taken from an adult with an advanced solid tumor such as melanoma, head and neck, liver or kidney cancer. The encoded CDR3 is CASSLGVHAFF. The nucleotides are TGTGCCAGCAGCTTAGGCGTCCACGCTTTCTTT.